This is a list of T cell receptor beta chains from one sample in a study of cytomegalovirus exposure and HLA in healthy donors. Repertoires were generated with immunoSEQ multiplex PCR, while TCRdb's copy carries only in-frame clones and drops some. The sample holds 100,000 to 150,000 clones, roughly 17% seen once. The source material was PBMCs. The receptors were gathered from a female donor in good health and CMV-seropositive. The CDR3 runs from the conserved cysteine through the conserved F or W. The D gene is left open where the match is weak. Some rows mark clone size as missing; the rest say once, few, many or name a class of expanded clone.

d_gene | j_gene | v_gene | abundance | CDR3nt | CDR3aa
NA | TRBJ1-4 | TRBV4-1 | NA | TGCGCCAGCAGCCCAAATCGGGAAAAACTGTTTTTT | CASSPNREKLFF
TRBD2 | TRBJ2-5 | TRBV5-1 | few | TGCGCCAGCAGCCTGCTACTAGCGGCAAACCAAGAGACCCAGTACTTC | CASSLLLAANQETQYF
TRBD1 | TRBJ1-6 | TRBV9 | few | TGTGCCAGCAGCGCATCACAGGGGGCCTATAATTCACCCCTCCACTTT | CASSASQGAYNSPLHF
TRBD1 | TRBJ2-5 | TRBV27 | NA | TGTGCCAGCAGTTTGGGACAGAGTCAAGAGACCCAGTACTTC | CASSLGQSQETQYF
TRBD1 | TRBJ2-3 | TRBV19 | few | TGTGCCAGTAGTAGGGACAGGGGCCCCCCAGATACGCAGTATTTT | CASSRDRGPPDTQYF
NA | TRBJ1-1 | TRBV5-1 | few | TGCGCCAGCAGCTTAGGGGCGCTGGTCACTGAAGCTTTCTTT | CASSLGALVTEAFF
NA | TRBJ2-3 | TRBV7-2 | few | TGTGCCAGCAGCTCCCAGGCCGGACTCTACACAGATACGCAGTATTTT | CASSSQAGLYTDTQYF
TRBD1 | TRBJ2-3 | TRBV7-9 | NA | TGTGCCAGCAGCTTAGGTAGCAGGGGGGATACGCAGTATTTT | CASSLGSRGDTQYF
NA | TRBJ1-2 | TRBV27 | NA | TGTGCCAGCAGCCCCAGAAGGGGGGGAGGAGTGAAGAGGGTTGGCTACACCTTC | CASSPRRGGGVKRVGYTF
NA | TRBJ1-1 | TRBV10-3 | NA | TGTGCCATCAGTTGGACAGCCCCTATGAACACTGAAGCTTTCTTT | CAISWTAPMNTEAFF
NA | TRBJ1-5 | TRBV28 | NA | TGTGCCAGCAGTCCCCTTCGGTCTGGGGGCTACGATCAGCCCCAGCATTTT | CASSPLRSGGYDQPQHF
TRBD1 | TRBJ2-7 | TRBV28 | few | TGTGCCAGCAGTCCCCGGGACAGCTCCTACGAGCAGTACTTC | CASSPRDSSYEQYF
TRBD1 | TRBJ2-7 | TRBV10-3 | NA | TGTGCCATCAGCGGACAGGGACGAGGGGCAATCTACGAGCAGTACTTC | CAISGQGRGAIYEQYF
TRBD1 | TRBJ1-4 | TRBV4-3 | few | TGCGCCAGCAGCCCGTTACAGGGGGCGCTTCTTAGTGAAAAACTGTTTTTT | CASSPLQGALLSEKLFF
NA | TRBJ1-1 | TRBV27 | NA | TGTGCCAGCAGTTTCGGGCGAGGGCCTGGAGCTTTCTTT | CASSFGRGPGAFF
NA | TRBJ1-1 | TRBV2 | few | TGTGCCAGCGACAGTTCGAACACTGAAGCTTTCTTT | CASDSSNTEAFF